The TCR beta chain described here comes from a study of CD8+ T cells in alopecia areata. Sequencing relied on a cDNA template that was reverse transcribed from extracted RNA. The method was immunoSEQ multiplex PCR; TCRdb's version includes in-frame clones alone and lacks a portion of them. In the table there are around 120,000 clones, about 50% of which are singletons. The V end lost 1 base, the J end lost 6 bases, and 10 bases lay between the germline ends. This CDR3 region has 13 residues. Germline V gene sequence: CDR1 GTSNPN, CDR2 SVGIG (reference sequence). J is TRBJ2-1 and V is TRBV30; D may be TRBD1 or TRBD2 (6 bases each). Sequenced: NKG2D-low CD8+ T cells sorted from blood. The sequence derives from a human donor with alopecia areata. The CDR3 DNA follows: TGTGCCTGGAGTGGGGGGGCTGGCAATGAGCAGTTCTTC. Its protein is CAWSGGAGNEQFF.